The 2 T cell receptor beta chains below come from one sample, sequenced in a study of blood T cells in healthy people across ages. With a J-beta primer mix and a sample-barcoded 5' primer, a second PCR ran roughly 6 to 11 cycles. TCRdb re-derived calls from the 5' RACE reads in MiXCR, one entry per CDR3 protein. The top ten hold 29% of the sample, which has about 290,000 distinct CDR3 sequences, 27% seen once. Source material: blood. The receptors were sampled from a woman in her 70s in good health.

The sample holds a few counts of this clonotype. This chain joins TRBV14 and TRBJ1-2, with D perhaps TRBD1 (6 bases). The CDR3 totals 16 residues. The germline CDR1 and CDR2 sequences are SGHDN and FVKESK. V was cut by 0 bases and J by 7 bases, with 18 bases left in between. CDR3 DNA: TGTGCCAGCAGCCAAGACGGTCTGGGACAAAACACTGGCTACACCTTC. Encoded protein: CASSQDGLGQNTGYTF.

The gene calls are TRBV12-3 or TRBV12-4 and TRBJ1-1; possibly TRBD1 for D (5 bases). V was trimmed by 4 bases and J by 4 bases, leaving 13 bases between them. The CDR3 spans 14 residues. CDR3: CASSSQGLITEAFF. The CDR3 DNA follows: TGTGCCAGCAGTTCCCAGGGTCTGATCACTGAAGCTTTCTTT.